Presented here are 17 T cell receptor beta chains from one specimen sequenced in a study of identifying expanded T cells in peripheral blood. Profiled with immunoSEQ multiplex PCR; TCRdb holds only in-frame clones, not every one. The data contain around 95,000 clones, 80% to 90% of them singletons. Specimen: blood. The receptors were sampled from a person between 18 and 75 years old in good health.

The rearrangement uses TRBV7-9 and TRBJ2-7, with D perhaps TRBD2 (6 bases). The ends were cut back, 4 bases at V and 1 base at J, with 17 bases in the middle. The CDR3 sequence is 16 residues long. Germline V lookup: CDR1 SEHNR, CDR2 FQNEAQ (reference sequence). DNA of the CDR3: TGTGCCAGCAGCTCACCGGGACTTCAAGGGTCCTACGAGCAGTACTTC. This sequence encodes CASSSPGLQGSYEQYF.

The chain combines TRBV2 with TRBJ2-1; TRBD2 aligns across 11 bases. CDR3 length: 18 amino acids. V lost 7 bases and J lost 9; bases outside the gene matches: 20. Germline CDR1 SNHLY, CDR2 FYNNEI. This chain's CDR3 is CASKILAGALPLVTEQFF. Written as DNA, the CDR3 is TGTGCCAGCAAGATACTAGCGGGAGCCCTACCTTTGGTGACTGAGCAGTTCTTC.

This clone was recorded once. The chain joins TRBV19 to TRBJ2-7; possibly TRBD2 for D (5 bases). The ends were cut back, 2 bases at V and 0 bases at J, with 11 bases in the middle. This CDR3 has 15 residues. CDR1 and CDR2 (germline): LNHDA, SQIVND (reference sequence). CDR3 coding DNA: TGTGCCAGTAGTATAATGGCTAGCAGCTCCTACGAGCAGTACTTC. Protein sequence: CASSIMASSSYEQYF.

The chain links TRBV30 to TRBJ1-1, with no clear D. Germline assignment: CDR1 GTSNPN and CDR2 SVGIG (reference sequence). V was clipped by 0 bases and J by 0 bases, with 5 bases between them. The length of the CDR3 is 13 residues. The CDR3 DNA sequence: TGTGCCTGGAGTGTCAGCCTGAACACTGAAGCTTTCTTT. This sequence encodes CAWSVSLNTEAFF.

V gene TRBV14 combines with J gene TRBJ1-5; D remains unclear. The CDR3 is 12 residues long. Germline lookup yields CDR1 SGHDN and CDR2 FVKESK. V was trimmed by 2 bases and J by 5 bases, leaving 4 bases between them. Here the CDR3 reads CASSQIDQPQHF. CDR3 sequence (DNA): TGTGCCAGCAGCCAAATCGATCAGCCCCAGCATTTT.

The J gene is TRBJ2-1, the V gene TRBV5-6; TRBD2 aligns across 8 bases. Germline trimming cut 1 base from V and 2 bases from J; bases unmatched to any gene: 11. The V gene's germline CDR1 is SGHDT and CDR2 YYEEEE. The CDR3 has 18 amino acids. The DNA for the CDR3 is TGTGCCAGCAGCTTGACTAGCGGCCCTCGCCTTACCTACAATGAGCAGTTCTTC. It codes for CASSLTSGPRLTYNEQFF.

The chain links TRBV6-5 to TRBJ2-7; 7 nucleotides match TRBD1. V was clipped by 7 bases and J by 2 bases; unmatched bases: 8. The CDR3 runs to 14 residues. The germline gives CDR1 MNHEY, CDR2 SVGAGI. This chain's CDR3 is CASTRDSPPYEQYF. CDR3 bases: TGTGCCAGCACTCGGGACAGCCCTCCCTACGAGCAGTACTTC.

This sequence joins TRBV11-2 and TRBJ1-1; possibly TRBD1 for D (6 bases). The V and J ends lost 5 bases and 5 bases respectively, with 9 bases between them. Germline CDR1 is SGHAT and CDR2 is FQNNGV. The CDR3 is 12 residues long. The CDR3: CASSQRGTEAFF. The CDR3 nucleotides are TGTGCCAGCAGCCAGAGGGGGACTGAAGCTTTCTTT.

A single count supports this clone. The chain links TRBV7-3 to TRBJ2-1; unclear D gene. The V and J ends lost 3 bases and 0 bases respectively, with 9 bases between them. The CDR3 is made up of 15 amino acids. CDR1 is SGHTA and CDR2 is FQGTGA in the germline V gene. CDR3 protein: CASSLDGNSYNEQFF. DNA for the CDR3: TGTGCCAGCAGCTTGGACGGAAACTCCTACAATGAGCAGTTCTTC.

The chain carries TRBV29-1 and TRBJ2-1; 8 bases map to TRBD2. The CDR3 has 13 residues. Germline trimming cut 7 bases from V and 8 bases from J; bases unmatched to any gene: 10. Germline V lookup: CDR1 SQVTM, CDR2 ANQGSEA. CDR3 amino acids: CSAGGGDWDEQFF. DNA of the CDR3: TGCAGCGCCGGGGGGGGCGACTGGGATGAGCAGTTCTTC.

V gene TRBV27 combines with J gene TRBJ2-7, with D maybe TRBD1 (6 bases). Germline loops: CDR1 MNHEY, CDR2 SMNVEV (reference sequence). Trimming took 6 bases from V and 0 from J, leaving 12 bases between them. CDR3 length equals 14 residues. The CDR3 sequence is CASRSDRLSYEQYF. The DNA of the CDR3 is TGTGCCAGCAGATCGGACAGACTCTCCTACGAGCAGTACTTC.

The V gene is TRBV6-1, the J gene TRBJ2-4; the match to TRBD2 covers 7 bases. This CDR3 contains 14 residues. Germline-derived CDR1 and CDR2 are MNHNS and SASEGT. The CDR3 DNA is TGTGGGCTGGGGAGGGAGTTCGTAGGAAACATTCAGTACTTC. Protein sequence: CGLGREFVGNIQYF.

The rearrangement joins TRBV6-1 to TRBJ2-7, with TRBD2 as a possible D gene (5 bases). Per germline, CDR1 MNHNS and CDR2 SASEGT. This CDR3 spans 14 amino acids. The V gene lost 6 bases and the J gene lost 0 bases, with 12 bases spanning the gap. CDR3 in DNA: TGTGCCAGCAGATCATCTGGGAGCTCCTACGAGCAGTACTTC. Its translation: CASRSSGSSYEQYF.

The chain recombines TRBV5-6 with TRBJ1-4; D possibly corresponds to TRBD1 (5 bases). The V and J ends lost 2 bases and 6 bases respectively, with 14 bases between them. The length of the CDR3 is 15 residues. Germline assignment: CDR1 SGHDT and CDR2 YYEEEE. The CDR3 here is CASSFAGEGDEKLFF. CDR3 in DNA: TGTGCCAGCAGCTTCGCGGGGGAAGGGGATGAAAAACTGTTTTTT.

V and J are TRBV19 and TRBJ2-1, with TRBD1 matching 10 bases. This CDR3 region has 16 residues. Germline loops: CDR1 LNHDA, CDR2 SQIVND (reference sequence). Trimming cost V 1 base and J 7 bases; bases outside gene matches: 7. The CDR3 sequence is CASSIALWTGGNEQFF. The CDR3 DNA reads as TGTGCCAGTAGTATAGCTCTTTGGACAGGGGGGAATGAGCAGTTCTTC.

The gene calls are TRBV5-5 and TRBJ2-3; no definite D call. The CDR3 loop spans 12 amino acids. The germline V gene has CDR1 SGHKS and CDR2 YYEKEE (reference sequence). Trimming removed 7 bases from V and 3 bases from J, with 9 bases in between. The CDR3 sequence is CASSAPTDTQYF. CDR3 DNA sequence: TGTGCCAGCTCTGCCCCAACAGATACGCAGTATTTT.

The V and J genes are TRBV6-6 and TRBJ2-7; the D is unclear. The CDR3 runs to 11 residues. Germline V gene sequence: CDR1 MNHNY, CDR2 SVGAGI (reference sequence). Trimming cost V 5 bases and J 4 bases, with 6 bases left between them. CDR3 residues: CASSTHYEQYF. CDR3 nucleotides: TGTGCCAGCAGTACACATTACGAGCAGTACTTC.